This T cell receptor (beta chain) was captured in a study of monozygotic twins with cystic fibrosis. With respect to this clone: Its target is not known.

CDR1 and CDR2 from the germline V gene are MNHEY and SVGAGI. V was clipped by 1 base and J by 5 bases, with 8 bases between them. The CDR3 runs to 13 residues. The study's findings and limits: In 13 of 16 pairs, V gene usage was closest to the co-twin's. Monozygotic CF twins shared more identical nucleotide clonotypes than unrelated patients.

Produced via immunoSEQ multiplex PCR; TCRdb's table is partial and in-frame only. The data show around 10,000 clones, approximately 96% seen once. Sequenced input: blood. The origin of this receptor is a boy aged 5-17 years with cystic fibrosis. The chain uses TRBV6-5 and TRBJ1-1; D gene unclear. CDR3 residues: CASSYLSYTEAFF. CDR3 nucleotides: TGTGCCAGCAGTTACTTATCCTATACTGAAGCTTTCTTT.